This T cell receptor beta chain comes out of a study of OX40 agonist ivuxolimab in advanced cancers. Looking at the study overall: The study gave patients intravenous ivuxolimab at 0.01 to 10 mg/kg every 2 weeks.

Cycle 7 day 1, cycle 4 day 1, and baseline were the timepoints at which blood was sampled. Trimming took 0 bases from V and 4 from J, leaving 7 bases between them. Germline V CDR1 and CDR2: SGHTA, FQGNSA. CDR3 length equals 14 residues. Generated by immunoSEQ multiplex PCR, the TCRdb table keeps only in-frame clones and is missing some. The sample lists about 100,000 clones, around 93% seen once, with approximately 0.58% in the top ten. The sample was CD4+ or CD8+ T cells sorted from blood, taken in a trial of the OX40 agonist ivuxolimab. The clonotype was recovered from an adult with an advanced solid tumor such as melanoma, head and neck, liver or kidney cancer. This sequence joins TRBV7-2 and TRBJ1-3; D uncertain. The CDR3 spells CASSLALAGNTIYF. DNA for the CDR3: TGTGCCAGCAGCTTAGCCCTGGCGGGAAACACCATATATTTT.